Below, 10 T cell receptor beta chains from the same sample are listed, as sequenced in a study of blood T cells in healthy people across ages. A second about 6 to 11 cycle PCR used barcoded and J-beta primers. Via MiXCR, TCRdb re-called the 5' RACE reads, giving one row per CDR3 protein. The table includes approximately 1,000,000 distinct CDR3 sequences, approximately 38% detected once. Sequenced sample: blood. These receptors came from a man aged 18 to 29 in good health.

This chain links TRBV29-1 with TRBJ2-1; possibly TRBD1 or TRBD2 for D (5 bases each). The last part of the DNA fits TRBJ2-7 better; the J call may be wrong. CDR3 length: 15 amino acids. CDR1 is SQVTM, CDR2 ANQGSEA, per germline. The CDR3 region is CSVEGGTGRNNEQYF. CDR3 in DNA: TGCAGCGTTGAAGGAGGGACCGGACGGAACAATGAGCAGTACTTC.

The chain has TRBV12-5 and TRBJ2-1; TRBD2 aligns across 7 bases. Germline CDR1 and CDR2: LGHNT and FRNRAP. The CDR3 contains 16 residues. V trimming: 0 bases; J trimming: 0 bases; junction bases outside the gene matches: 2. CDR3 protein: CASGLVGGNSYNEQFF. CDR3 bases: TGTGCTAGTGGTTTGGTGGGGGGGAACTCCTACAATGAGCAGTTCTTC.

This clonotype was observed a handful of times. The genes are TRBV13 and TRBJ2-1; 7 bases align to TRBD1. The CDR3 spans 15 residues. Germline V lookup: CDR1 PRHDT, CDR2 FYEKMQ (reference sequence). V was pared by 0 bases and J by 10 bases, with 9 bases of the junction left unmatched. CDR3 residues: CASSLGQGLSYEQFF. CDR3 in DNA: TGTGCCAGCAGCTTAGGACAGGGGCTGTCCTACGAGCAGTTCTTC.

This clonotype has more than one count but fewer than ten. This chain connects TRBV29-1 to TRBJ2-3, with D tentatively TRBD1 or TRBD2 (6 bases each). Germline-derived CDR1 and CDR2 are SQVTM and ANQGSEA. Trimming left V 5 bases short and J 2 bases short, with 11 bases between. This CDR3 region has 13 residues. CDR3 region: CSVRGLITDTQYF. The CDR3 DNA reads TGCAGCGTTCGGGGGCTTATCACAGATACGCAGTATTTT.

The chain employs TRBV6-5 and TRBJ2-2; D call uncertain. Trimming shortened V by 5 bases and J by 5 bases, and 6 bases separated the two germline ends. Germline CDR1 MNHEY, CDR2 SVGAGI. The CDR3 consists of 12 residues. The CDR3 region has the DNA TGTGCCAGCAGTCCGGCTACCGGGGAGCTGTTTTTT. Translated: CASSPATGELFF.

The chain combines TRBV6-6 with TRBJ1-2; unclear D gene. The CDR3 has 13 amino acids. Germline-derived CDR1 and CDR2 are MNHNY and SVGAGI (reference sequence). V shed 5 bases and J shed 1 base, with 8 bases lying between them. The DNA for the CDR3 is TGTGCCAGCAGTAAGGAGCTTAACTATGGCTACACCTTC. Translated, it gives CASSKELNYGYTF.

This clonotype was observed a handful of times. The V gene is TRBV5-1, the J gene TRBJ2-5; perhaps TRBD1 as D (6 bases). V gave up 3 bases and J gave up 3 bases, with 12 bases separating them. Germline-derived CDR1 and CDR2 are SGHRS and YFSETQ. The CDR3 length is 14 residues. The CDR3 reads CASSWGQTEETQYF. CDR3 in DNA: TGCGCCAGCAGCTGGGGACAAACAGAAGAGACCCAGTACTTC.

The chain links TRBV7-8 to TRBJ2-7; D is uncertain. This CDR3 spans 14 amino acids. Germline loops: CDR1 SGHVS, CDR2 FQNEAQ. With 5 bases removed from V and 3 bases from J, the gap between germline ends came to 14 bases. CDR3 sequence reads: CASSQRSYSYEQYF. The CDR3 DNA sequence: TGTGCCAGCAGCCAACGAAGCTATAGCTACGAGCAGTACTTC.

The chain links TRBV5-8 to TRBJ2-5, with a weak D call TRBD2 (6 bases). CDR3 length equals 13 residues. Trimming removed 0 bases at V and 11 bases at J, with 14 bases between. Germline V gene lookup returns CDR1 SGHTS and CDR2 YDEGEE. The DNA of the CDR3 is TGTGCCAGCAGCTTGGATCGGAATCGGGAGCAGTACTTC. Translated, it gives CASSLDRNREQYF.

This clonotype was seen a handful of times. The V call is TRBV6-6, the J call TRBJ2-2; perhaps TRBD1 as D (5 bases). Trimming shortened V by 5 bases and J by 2 bases, and 12 bases separated the two germline ends. The CDR3 consists of 15 residues. Germline V gene data show CDR1 as MNHNY and CDR2 as SVGAGI (reference sequence). The chain's CDR3 is CASSTLGVNTGELFF. The CDR3 coding sequence is TGTGCCAGCAGTACCCTAGGGGTTAACACCGGGGAGCTGTTTTTT.